The clone carrying this T cell receptor (beta chain) was detected a few times. This entry comes from a study of T cells in Graves' hyperthyroidism and ophthalmopathy. The CDR3 regions of TCR beta were amplified from RNA transcripts. During a first-round RT-PCR of the TCR CDR3, the HTBI primer set was used. TCRdb redid the calling of the multiplex PCR reads with MiXCR, one entry per CDR3 protein. This table has around 690,000 distinct CDR3 sequences, approximately 15% appearing once. CDR3 length: 15 residues. Germline loops: CDR1 MGHRA, CDR2 YSYEKL. The V and J ends lost 4 bases and 8 bases respectively, with 18 bases between them.

The TCR was taken from a man aged 45 to 65 with Graves' hyperthyroidism. The V gene is TRBV4-1, the J gene TRBJ2-4, with D perhaps TRBD2 (5 bases). The sample was blood. This CDR3 is CASSRNGMPSDIQYF. CDR3 bases: TGCGCCAGCAGCCGGAACGGGATGCCCTCCGACATTCAGTACTTC.